Listed below are T cell receptor beta chains from one sample, sequenced in a study of blood T cell repertoires in COVID-19. The repertoire was sequenced with immunoSEQ multiplex PCR; TCRdb's copy has only in-frame clones and lacks some. The sample consists of roughly 670,000 clones, 70% to 90% of them appearing once. The sample comprised peripheral blood. These receptors came from a woman in her late teens or twenties with acute or convalescent COVID-19. CDR3s leave out the opening cysteine and the closing phenylalanine or tryptophan. Clone size is shown for a subset of rows, as once, few, many or a class of expanded clone.

TRBJ1-1 | - | TRBV18 | ASSLNGVNTEAF
TRBJ2-1 | once | TRBV19 | ASKAGTLTYNEQF
TRBJ2-7 | - | TRBV15 | ATSRDQGVGYEQY
TRBJ1-1 | - | TRBV7-2 | ASSTQGRGTEAF
TRBJ2-3 | once | TRBV6-4 | ASSDRLAGATDTQY
TRBJ1-6 | - | TRBV6-5 | ASSYLNSPLH
TRBJ2-1 | - | TRBV6-2/TRBV6-3 | ASSYVVGGYGEQF
TRBJ2-7 | - | TRBV6-5 | ASSSTSLYEQY
TRBJ1-2 | - | TRBV6-2/TRBV6-3 | ASSYRTGGNYGYT
TRBJ2-1 | once | TRBV6-1 | ASRELERSSYNEQF
TRBJ2-7 | - | TRBV7-9 | ASSTFTGPSYEQY
TRBJ2-2 | - | TRBV2 | ASSEGDRPPLGTGELF
TRBJ2-3 | - | TRBV6-4 | ASSDSRGGSDTQY
TRBJ2-5 | - | TRBV21-1 | ASSKRGETQY
TRBJ1-1 | - | TRBV28 | ASSYYLKVGTANTEAF
TRBJ1-4 | - | TRBV11-2 | ASSLDRIRDNPGEKLF
TRBJ2-3 | - | TRBV28 | ASSTPFAGGRLTDTQY
TRBJ1-1 | - | TRBV5-4 | ASSLDRANTEAF
TRBJ1-1 | - | TRBV7-6 | ASSLGIQGANTEAF
TRBJ1-3 | - | TRBV23-1 | ASSLPGAHTIY
TRBJ1-3 | - | TRBV15 | ATSRDRGAGNTIY
TRBJ1-5 | - | TRBV19 | ASSMTLTEGQPQH
TRBJ1-4 | - | TRBV9 | ASSVHRGTNEKLF
TRBJ1-5 | - | TRBV7-8 | ASSLDLWTGVRGQPQH
TRBJ1-2 | - | TRBV14 | ASSRGLGVAGYT
TRBJ2-1 | - | TRBV9 | ASSVVPGETLQNEQF
TRBJ1-2 | - | TRBV6-5 | ASDGGANDGYT
TRBJ2-7 | - | TRBV27 | ASSTSGTGESYEQY
TRBJ1-1 | - | TRBV7-6 | ASSLDRNTEAF
TRBJ2-6 | - | TRBV7-8 | ASSLTHFSGANVLT